These 30 T cell receptor beta chains were all obtained from the same sample, sequenced in a study of T cell responses to AZD1222 COVID-19 vaccine. Profiled with immunoSEQ multiplex PCR; TCRdb holds only in-frame clones, not every one. The sample consists of some 97,000 clones, more than 75% of them appearing once. The specimen was peripheral blood, collected on day 0 of MenACWY control vaccination. The source is an adult in good health.

This clone was recorded only once. This chain links TRBV19 with TRBJ1-1, with D maybe TRBD1 (5 bases). Trimming removed 7 bases at V and 3 bases at J, with 18 bases between. Germline CDR1 is LNHDA and CDR2 is SQIVND (reference sequence). The length of the CDR3 is 15 residues. The chain's CDR3 is CASILRGRGDTEAFF. The CDR3 nucleotides read TGTGCCAGTATCCTAAGAGGAAGAGGGGACACTGAAGCTTTCTTT.

The chain joins TRBV3-1 (or the pseudogene TRBV3-2) to TRBJ1-2, with no clear D. The CDR3 has 14 residues. V was clipped by 0 bases and J by 8 bases, with 13 bases between them. The germline V gene has CDR1 LGHDT and CDR2 YNNKEL (reference sequence). The CDR3 here is CASSQDFRVDGYTF. The CDR3 DNA reads TGTGCCAGCAGCCAAGATTTCAGAGTAGACGGCTACACCTTC.

In its sample, this clone was seen a few times. The rearrangement links TRBV19 to TRBJ2-1; the D is unclear. The germline V gene has CDR1 LNHDA and CDR2 SQIVND (reference sequence). Deletions cut 6 bases from V and 4 bases from J, with 22 bases between. The CDR3 has 17 residues. The CDR3 bases are TGTGCCAGTAGATCACGGCGAAGGGCTGACTGGTACAATGAGCAGTTCTTC. Its protein product is CASRSRRRADWYNEQFF. Based on the CDR3 plus reference TRBV19 and TRBJ2-1, the full variable domain is DGGITQSPKYLFRKEGQNVTLSCEQNLNHDAMYWYRQDPGQGLRLIYYSQIVNDFQKGDIAEGYSVSREKKESFPLTVTSAQKNPTAFYLCASRSRRRADWYNEQFFGPGTRLTVL.

This clone appeared a single time. Distinct nucleotide sequences in the sample also encode this CDR3. The rearrangement links TRBV2 to TRBJ2-3; the D is unclear. Germline CDR1 reads SNHLY; CDR2 reads FYNNEI. Trimming removed 6 bases at V and 4 bases at J, with 8 bases between. This CDR3 region has 12 residues. In DNA form, the CDR3 reads TGTGCCAGCAGAGGCGATTCAGATACGCAGTATTTT. Its translation: CASRGDSDTQYF.

Note on this clone: In this CDR3 the conserved last residue, phenylalanine or tryptophan, is missing, so a read error is likely. It is unclear where the CDR3 begins or ends on the DNA, so no DNA is shown, and the CDR3 is as TCRdb lists it. The chain couples TRBV21-1 to TRBJ2-3; TRBD2, the table's D call, was not compared with the DNA. TRBV21-1 is a pseudogene. A total of 13 residues make up the CDR3, ends included. This CDR3 reads CASSKVAGPLRAR.

The V and J genes are TRBV4-2 and TRBJ2-3, with D perhaps TRBD1 (5 bases). This CDR3 contains 16 residues. V was shortened by 0 bases and J by 2 bases, with 12 bases between the two germline ends. The germline gives CDR1 LGHNA, CDR2 YNFKEQ. Written as DNA, the CDR3 is TGTGCCAGCAGCCAAGATGGGGCTACCTCCACAGATACGCAGTATTTT. This codes for CASSQDGATSTDTQYF.

This sequence joins TRBV28 and TRBJ1-5; 7 bases agree with TRBD1. CDR1 is MDHEN, CDR2 SYDVKM, per germline. CDR3 length equals 13 residues. V dropped 7 bases and J dropped 2; count of bases not matched to a gene: 2. The CDR3 sequence is CASNTGGNQPQHF. The CDR3 DNA follows: TGTGCCAGCAACACAGGGGGCAATCAGCCCCAGCATTTT.

The chain couples TRBV30 to TRBJ1-2; tentative D call: TRBD1 (5 bases). V lost 2 bases and J 7 bases, leaving 14 bases between the germline ends. Germline values: CDR1 GTSNPN, CDR2 SVGIG (reference sequence). The CDR3 is 13 residues long. CDR3 coding DNA: TGTGCCTGGAGTACGGGCAGGGATCGTGGCTACACCTTC. Its translation: CAWSTGRDRGYTF.

For this clone: The junction differs from germline at one of its ends, possibly a read error. V and J are TRBV4-3 and TRBJ1-1; D is uncertain. This CDR3 is built from 11 residues. Germline loops: CDR1 LGHNA, CDR2 YSLEER. The DNA for the CDR3 is TGCGCCAGCAGACAAGGGACTGAAGCTTTCTTT. Amino acids: CASRQGTEAFF.

This sequence joins TRBV10-3 and TRBJ2-4; no reliable D call. CDR1 is ENHRY, CDR2 SYGVKD, per germline. The CDR3 runs to 14 residues. Trimming took off 2 bases at V and 0 bases at J, with 5 bases between the two ends. The CDR3 here is CAISEGLAKNIQYF. In nucleotides, the CDR3 is TGTGCCATCAGTGAGGGTCTAGCCAAAAACATTCAGTACTTC.

This clone has more than one count but fewer than ten. The J gene is TRBJ1-2, the V gene TRBV6-5; no firm D call. The CDR3 consists of 16 residues. Germline V gene lookup returns CDR1 MNHEY and CDR2 SVGAGI. Trimming pared 0 bases from V and 8 bases from J, leaving 19 bases between. The CDR3 sequence is CASSYSIAAGSGGYTF. The CDR3 nucleotides read TGTGCCAGCAGTTACTCGATAGCGGCAGGATCGGGAGGCTACACCTTC.

The chain employs TRBV11-2 and TRBJ2-7; D is unclear. The germline CDR1 and CDR2 sequences are SGHAT and FQNNGV. The V gene lost 3 bases and the J gene lost 0 bases, with 6 bases spanning the gap. The CDR3 extends over 13 amino acids. CDR3 DNA sequence: TGTGCCAGCAGCTTTACGAACTCCTACGAGCAGTACTTC. Translation gives CASSFTNSYEQYF. The full variable domain, with the rest looked up from reference TRBV11-2 and TRBJ2-7, is EAGVAQSPRYKIIEKRQSVAFWCNPISGHATLYWYQQILGQGPKLLIQFQNNGVVDDSQLPKDRFSAERLKGVDSTLKIQPAKLEDSAVYLCASSFTNSYEQYFGPGTRLTVT.

V usage is TRBV18 and J usage is TRBJ1-6, with D perhaps TRBD1 (5 bases). Germline V gene lookup returns CDR1 KGHSH and CDR2 LQKENI. The CDR3 runs to 14 residues. With 6 bases removed from V and 6 bases from J, the gap between germline ends came to 12 bases. In nucleotides, the CDR3 is TGTGCCAGCTCCCCTCCGGGGGGTAATTCACCCCTCCACTTT. Protein sequence: CASSPPGGNSPLHF.

This clone was recorded once. V usage is TRBV9 and J usage is TRBJ1-6; no reliable D call. The CDR3 loop spans 14 amino acids. V was cut by 10 bases and J by 0 bases, with 11 bases left in between. Germline CDR1 is SGDLS and CDR2 is YYNGEE. The CDR3 DNA reads as TGTGCCGGACGACTTAGCTCCTATAATTCACCCCTCCACTTT. It codes for CAGRLSSYNSPLHF.

The gene calls are TRBV6-6 and TRBJ1-3; weak D call: TRBD1 (5 bases). The CDR3 spans 14 residues. Trimming shortened V by 11 bases and J by 4 bases, and 18 bases separated the two germline ends. Germline values: CDR1 MNHNY, CDR2 SVGAGI (reference sequence). The DNA for the CDR3 is TGTGCCTCTCTCCAGGGCTCGAGAGGAAACACCATATATTTT. Protein sequence: CASLQGSRGNTIYF.

This clone was seen once. V gene TRBV7-2 combines with J gene TRBJ2-5; tentatively, D is TRBD1 (8 bases). The CDR3 extends over 14 amino acids. V was pared by 2 bases and J by 5 bases, with 12 bases between. Germline CDR1 reads SGHTA; CDR2 reads FQGNSA. CDR3 bases: TGTGCCAGCAGCTTATACAGGGGGGGGGAGACCCAGTACTTC. Protein sequence: CASSLYRGGETQYF.

This chain uses TRBV9 with TRBJ2-5; a possible D gene is TRBD2 (6 bases). This CDR3 has 14 amino acids. Germline V gives CDR1 SGDLS, CDR2 YYNGEE. Trimming shortened V by 4 bases and J by 2 bases, and 12 bases separated the two germline ends. Here the CDR3 DNA reads TGTGCCAGCAGCCCGAGAAGCGGGCAAGAGACCCAGTACTTC. Protein sequence: CASSPRSGQETQYF.

This clone was seen more than once but under ten times. V gene TRBV11-3 combines with J gene TRBJ2-1, with 9 positions matching TRBD2. CDR1 and CDR2 (germline): SGHNT, YENEEA. The CDR3 runs 14 residues. V gave up 5 bases and J gave up 5 bases; unmatched junction bases: 4. DNA of the CDR3: TGTGCCAGCAGCCCTAGCGGGATCAACAATGAGCAGTTCTTC. The encoded protein is CASSPSGINNEQFF. Filled out from reference TRBV11-3 and TRBJ2-1, the complete variable domain reads EAGVVQSPRYKIIEKKQPVAFWCNPISGHNTLYWYLQNLGQGPELLIRYENEEAVDDSQLPKDRFSAERLKGVDSTLKIQPAELGDSAVYLCASSPSGINNEQFFGPGTRLTVL.

The CDR3 loop reads CASSPLTSRSGNTIYF. CDR3 DNA sequence: TGTGCCAGCTCACCACTGACGTCGAGATCTGGAAACACCATATATTTT. J is TRBJ1-3 and V is TRBV18; no firm D call. This CDR3 has 16 amino acids. Germline V gene lookup returns CDR1 KGHSH and CDR2 LQKENI. V lost 1 base and J 1 base, leaving 11 bases between the germline ends.

CDR3 DNA: TGTGCCAGCAGCCGAGTAGCAAGGTCGCAGTATTTT. The encoded protein is CASSRVARSQYF. The V and J genes are TRBV11-2 and TRBJ2-3, with D unclear. This CDR3 contains 12 residues. CDR1 and CDR2 from the germline V gene are SGHAT and FQNNGV. V was cut by 5 bases and J by 10 bases, with 13 bases left in between.

V gene TRBV6-5 combines with J gene TRBJ1-4, with D uncertain. V lost 0 bases and J lost 4, with 9 bases in between. The V gene's germline CDR1 is MNHEY and CDR2 SVGAGI. This CDR3 comprises 15 residues. The CDR3 spells CASSYSLGNNEKLFF. In nucleotides, the CDR3 is TGTGCCAGCAGTTACTCACTCGGAAATAATGAAAAACTGTTTTTT.

V usage is TRBV6-6 and J usage is TRBJ2-7, with D tentatively TRBD1 (5 bases). The CDR3 spans 15 residues. Between the trimmed V and J ends, which lost 2 bases and 2 bases, there was a span of 13 bases. The germline gives CDR1 MNHNY, CDR2 SVGAGI (reference sequence). CDR3 region: CASSYGQGFAYEQYF. The CDR3 DNA follows: TGTGCCAGCAGTTACGGGCAGGGATTTGCCTACGAGCAGTACTTC.

The rearrangement uses TRBV28 and TRBJ1-1; 9 positions match TRBD1. Looked up from germline, CDR1 is MDHEN and CDR2 is SYDVKM. V trimming: 6 bases; J trimming: 3 bases; junction bases outside the gene matches: 5. This CDR3 is built from 14 residues. CDR3 region: CASRGTGRHTEAFF. Here the CDR3 DNA reads TGTGCCAGCAGGGGGACAGGGAGGCACACTGAAGCTTTCTTT.

This chain connects TRBV5-1 to TRBJ2-7; 14 bases fit TRBD2. This CDR3 has 14 residues. The V and J ends lost 4 bases and 6 bases, in that order; junction bases with no gene match: 3. The germline gives CDR1 SGHRS, CDR2 YFSETQ. The CDR3 nucleotides are TGCGCCAGCAGCCCGGGACTAGCGGGAGTCGAGCAGTACTTC. It is translated as CASSPGLAGVEQYF.

V is TRBV5-6 and J is TRBJ1-5; possible D gene TRBD1, 5 bases. Germline values: CDR1 SGHDT, CDR2 YYEEEE. This CDR3 is 13 amino acids long. The V end was cut by 2 bases, the J end by 9 bases, with 12 bases between. CDR3: CASSFSGSGPQHF. The DNA for the CDR3 is TGTGCCAGCAGCTTTTCAGGGAGTGGGCCCCAGCATTTT.

The V and J genes are TRBV6-2 or TRBV6-3 and TRBJ2-7, with D possibly TRBD2 on 5 matching bases. The V and J ends lost 5 bases and 2 bases respectively, with 13 bases between them. This CDR3 is built from 14 residues. Per germline, CDR1 MNHEY and CDR2 SVGEGT. DNA for the CDR3: TGTGCCAGCAGTCACCGGACGGGGACCTACGAGCAGTACTTC. Translating gives CASSHRTGTYEQYF.

The chain combines TRBV5-5 with TRBJ1-2, with D possibly TRBD1 on 5 matching bases. The CDR3 loop spans 15 amino acids. The germline CDR1 and CDR2 sequences are SGHKS and YYEKEE (reference sequence). Trimming removed 0 bases from V and 4 bases from J, with 13 bases in between. CDR3 loop: CASSLATGTRYGYTF. The DNA of the CDR3 is TGTGCCAGCAGCTTGGCCACGGGGACCCGCTATGGCTACACCTTC. The whole variable domain, remainder taken from reference TRBV5-5 and TRBJ1-2, is DAGVTQSPTHLIKTRGQQVTLRCSPISGHKSVSWYQQVLGQGPQFIFQYYEKEERGRGNFPDRFSARQFPNYSSELNVNALLLGDSALYLCASSLATGTRYGYTFGSGTRLTVV.

V usage is TRBV2 and J usage is TRBJ1-2; 8 bases fit TRBD1. CDR3 size: 12 residues. V lost 5 bases to trimming and J lost 7 bases; unmatched junction nucleotides: 3. Germline CDR1 SNHLY, CDR2 FYNNEI. CDR3 region: CASSLDRVGYTF. CDR3 DNA sequence: TGTGCCAGCAGTTTGGACAGGGTTGGCTACACCTTC.

This clone was detected only once. This sequence joins TRBV24-1 and TRBJ2-3, with 7 bases lining up with TRBD2. The CDR3 extends over 16 amino acids. J was trimmed by 4 bases and V by 3 bases; bases with no gene match: 9. From germline, CDR1 is KGHDR and CDR2 SFDVKD. The CDR3 loop reads CATSDPGPGRADTQYF. In DNA, the CDR3 is TGTGCCACCAGTGATCCTGGACCGGGGAGGGCAGATACGCAGTATTTT.

This sequence joins TRBV7-8 and TRBJ2-1, with 8 bases identical to TRBD2. Germline CDR1 SGHVS, CDR2 FQNEAQ. Trimming cost V 3 bases and J 8 bases; bases outside gene matches: 3. This CDR3 spans 13 amino acids. Here the CDR3 reads CASSFGLAYEQFF. The CDR3 DNA reads TGTGCCAGCAGCTTCGGACTAGCCTATGAGCAGTTCTTC.